The clone carrying this T cell receptor (beta chain) came up a few times. This sample stems from a study of blood T cell repertoires in COVID-19. Study-wide context: COVID-19 samples from acute and convalescent phases originated in the United States, Italy and Spain. Sources were T cells, B-cell-depleted T cells, or PBMCs; the material itself was cDNA or gDNA.

Clones were sequenced by immunoSEQ multiplex PCR, and TCRdb holds only the in-frame ones, with some missing. The sample includes about 230,000 clones, around 85% of them seen just once. Germline CDR1 is LNHNV and CDR2 is YYDKDF (reference sequence). V lost 3 bases and J 8 bases, leaving 22 bases between the germline ends. The CDR3 sequence is 16 residues long. The sequencing sample was made of peripheral blood. V usage is TRBV15 and J usage is TRBJ1-2; possibly TRBD1 for D (6 bases). This clonotype was obtained from an elderly woman with acute or convalescent COVID-19. For the CDR3, the DNA is TGTGCCACCAGCAGGAAACAGGGTATGGGGACGGAAGGCTACACCTTC. Translating gives CATSRKQGMGTEGYTF.